What follows are 30 T cell receptor beta chains derived from one specimen sequenced in a study of a mutant IDH1 vaccine in newly diagnosed glioma. This table comes from immunoSEQ multiplex PCR, and its TCRdb copy is limited to in-frame clones, with some not included. Of about 77,000 clones in the sample, approximately 85% were seen once. Time point meaning: week 23, last vaccination. In every dose of vaccine, 300 ug of mutant IDH1 20-mer peptide was given alongside topical imiquimod. Their antigens are not known. The sample consisted of PBMCs, taken from a glioma patient whose treatment included an IDH1 peptide vaccine. These receptor sequences come from a woman aged 45-60 years with glioma.

This chain uses TRBV5-6 with TRBJ1-3, with D perhaps matching TRBD1 (6 bases). The V end lost 2 bases, the J end lost 0 bases, and 12 bases lay between the germline ends. CDR3 length equals 16 residues. Germline CDR1 and CDR2: SGHDT and YYEEEE. CDR3 protein: CASSFITGSSGNTIYF. DNA for the CDR3: TGTGCCAGCAGCTTTATCACAGGGAGCTCTGGAAACACCATATATTTT.

The rearrangement links TRBV25-1 to TRBJ2-7; D is unresolved. Germline V gene data show CDR1 as MGHDK and CDR2 as SYGVNS. CDR3 length equals 14 residues. V gave up 1 base and J gave up 6 bases, with 13 bases separating them. The CDR3 sequence is CASSEFYGVSEQYF. CDR3 nucleotides: TGTGCCAGCAGTGAATTTTATGGGGTTAGCGAGCAGTACTTC.

V gene TRBV30 combines with J gene TRBJ2-7; 12 bases map to TRBD2. CDR3 length: 19 residues. Germline V CDR1 and CDR2: GTSNPN, SVGIG (reference sequence). Losses at the gene ends were 0 bases for V and 3 bases for J; bases not matched to a gene: 15. The CDR3: CAWSVPRTSGNLLFYEQYF. Written as DNA, the CDR3 is TGTGCCTGGAGTGTACCCCGGACTAGCGGGAACCTCCTTTTCTACGAGCAGTACTTC.

CDR3 sequence reads: CASSPPGGLNTGELFF. The CDR3 region has the DNA TGCGCCAGCAGCCCCCCGGGGGGGCTGAACACCGGGGAGCTGTTTTTT. The genes are TRBV4-1 and TRBJ2-2; 8 bases map to TRBD2. CDR3 length: 16 amino acids. V was clipped by 4 bases and J by 1 base; unmatched bases: 5. Germline CDR1 MGHRA, CDR2 YSYEKL.

The chain joins TRBV5-1 to TRBJ1-1; no clear D. V lost 1 base and J lost 1, with 11 bases in between. CDR3 length equals 15 residues. In germline, CDR1 is SGHRS, CDR2 YFSETQ. This CDR3 is CASSLFVQENTEAFF. DNA of the CDR3: TGCGCCAGCAGCTTGTTCGTGCAGGAGAACACTGAAGCTTTCTTT.

The chain couples TRBV25-1 to TRBJ1-1; weak D call: TRBD1 (5 bases). Trimming removed 2 bases from V and 3 bases from J, with 13 bases in between. Germline V CDR1 and CDR2: MGHDK, SYGVNS. This CDR3 is 15 amino acids long. The chain's CDR3 is CASSENQGGDTEAFF. Here the CDR3 DNA reads TGTGCCAGCAGTGAAAATCAGGGAGGGGACACTGAAGCTTTCTTT.

V and J are TRBV27 and TRBJ2-5; possible D gene TRBD1, 6 bases. The CDR3 runs 16 residues. From germline, CDR1 is MNHEY and CDR2 SMNVEV (reference sequence). V was shortened by 0 bases and J by 0 bases, with 11 bases between the two germline ends. CDR3 nucleotides: TGTGCCAGCAGTTTATCGCCGGACAGCTACCAAGAGACCCAGTACTTC. It specifies CASSLSPDSYQETQYF.

The gene calls are TRBV20-1 and TRBJ2-3, with no clear D. CDR1 and CDR2 (germline): DFQATT, SNEGSKA (reference sequence). Trimming removed 2 bases from V and 8 bases from J, with 8 bases in between. CDR3 length: 11 residues. The CDR3 spells CSARTALTQYF. In DNA form, the CDR3 reads TGCAGTGCTAGAACCGCCCTTACGCAGTATTTT.

DNA of the CDR3: TGTGCCAGCAGCTCACCCACGGACAGGGTTGGGGGCCCCTACGAGCAGTACTTC. This encodes CASSSPTDRVGGPYEQYF. The rearrangement uses TRBV9 and TRBJ2-7; 8 positions agree with TRBD1. The germline V gene encodes CDR1 SGDLS and CDR2 YYNGEE. CDR3 length equals 18 residues. V dropped 4 bases and J dropped 2; count of bases not matched to a gene: 17.

The rearrangement links TRBV15 to TRBJ2-3; D might be TRBD2 (5 bases). V was shortened by 0 bases and J by 3 bases, with 10 bases between the two germline ends. The CDR3 is 15 amino acids. CDR1 LNHNV and CDR2 YYDKDF come from the germline V gene (reference sequence). CDR3 sequence reads: CATSRDRLATDTQYF. The CDR3 DNA follows: TGTGCCACCAGCAGAGATCGGCTAGCAACAGATACGCAGTATTTT.

J is TRBJ2-7 and V is TRBV4-2; 7 bases match TRBD2. The length of the CDR3 is 17 residues. Trimming cost V 0 bases and J 2 bases; bases outside gene matches: 10. CDR1 is LGHNA, CDR2 YNFKEQ, per germline. The CDR3 DNA reads TGTGCCAGCAGCCAAGATTCTGATTCTGGGGGGGCCTACGAGCAGTACTTC. Its protein product is CASSQDSDSGGAYEQYF.

This clone turned up a few times. The V call is TRBV14, the J call TRBJ1-1, with 12 positions matching TRBD1. Looked up from germline, CDR1 is SGHDN and CDR2 is FVKESK. V trimming: 1 base; J trimming: 10 bases; junction bases outside the gene matches: 10. The CDR3 is made up of 16 amino acids. The CDR3 coding sequence is TGTGCCAGCAGCCAAGGGGACAGGGGGCCGACGGGTGGAGCTTTCTTT. Translating it yields CASSQGDRGPTGGAFF. The full variable domain, with the rest looked up from reference TRBV14 and TRBJ1-1, is EAGVTQFPSHSVIEKGQTVTLRCDPISGHDNLYWYRRVMGKEIKFLLHFVKESKQDESGMPNNRFLAERTGGTYSTLKVQPAELEDSGVYFCASSQGDRGPTGGAFFGQGTRLTVV.

This chain joins TRBV27 and TRBJ2-7; D perhaps matches TRBD2 (5 bases). Trimming shortened V by 0 bases and J by 3 bases, and 9 bases separated the two germline ends. The germline V gene has CDR1 MNHEY and CDR2 SMNVEV (reference sequence). The CDR3 sequence is 14 residues long. This CDR3 is CASSLSKTSYEQYF. The DNA for the CDR3 is TGTGCCAGCAGTTTATCGAAAACTAGCTACGAGCAGTACTTC.

J is TRBJ2-2 and V is TRBV6-1, with 8 nucleotides matching TRBD2. The CDR3 totals 14 residues. From germline, CDR1 is MNHNS and CDR2 SASEGT. V lost 11 bases to trimming and J lost 5 bases; unmatched junction nucleotides: 10. The DNA for the CDR3 is TGTGCCCGCCCAGGGAGCGGGAGAACCGGGGAGCTGTTTTTT. Translating gives CARPGSGRTGELFF.

This chain uses TRBV7-8 with TRBJ2-1, with D maybe TRBD1 (6 bases). The V end was cut by 5 bases, the J end by 4 bases, with 24 bases between. This CDR3 is 18 amino acids long. CDR1 is SGHVS and CDR2 is FQNEAQ in the germline V gene. The CDR3: CASSPYRIQGLTYNEQFF. For the CDR3, the DNA is TGTGCCAGCAGCCCCTACCGCATACAGGGCCTGACGTACAATGAGCAGTTCTTC.

The genes are TRBV28 and TRBJ2-2; unclear D gene. The CDR3 loop spans 14 amino acids. CDR1 and CDR2 (germline): MDHEN, SYDVKM. Trimming pared 3 bases from V and 4 bases from J, leaving 9 bases between. CDR3 DNA sequence: TGTGCCAGCAGTTTCAGTACTTCCACCGGGGAGCTGTTTTTT. Protein product: CASSFSTSTGELFF.

This clone was observed a few times. The rearrangement links TRBV7-9 to TRBJ1-1, with D hard to call. The CDR3 runs to 14 residues. Germline CDR1 reads SEHNR; CDR2 reads FQNEAQ (reference sequence). V dropped 5 bases and J dropped 4 bases, with 14 bases sitting between them. Written as DNA, the CDR3 is TGTGCCAGCAGCCGGGTGGAGCGGGCCACTGAAGCTTTCTTT. This gives the protein CASSRVERATEAFF.

The CDR3 spells CASSPGQGAYEQYF. The CDR3 DNA follows: TGTGCCAGCAGCCCAGGACAGGGGGCCTACGAGCAGTACTTC. This sequence joins TRBV11-2 and TRBJ2-7, with 10 bases aligning to TRBD1. Germline CDR1 and CDR2: SGHAT and FQNNGV. The CDR3 has 14 amino acids. V dropped 5 bases and J dropped 2; count of bases not matched to a gene: 3.

This chain uses TRBV19 with TRBJ2-5; the D gene is possibly TRBD2 (6 bases). V shed 7 bases and J shed 5 bases, with 17 bases lying between them. From germline, CDR1 is LNHDA and CDR2 SQIVND (reference sequence). CDR3 length: 14 amino acids. The CDR3 region is CASKEGLLAETQYF. Here the CDR3 DNA reads TGTGCCAGTAAGGAGGGCCTCTTAGCGGAGACCCAGTACTTC.

V and J are TRBV29-1 and TRBJ2-1; D might be TRBD1 or TRBD2, each matching 5 bases. In germline, CDR1 is SQVTM, CDR2 ANQGSEA. Trimming took 6 bases from V and 7 from J, leaving 19 bases between them. The CDR3 length is 14 residues. Here the CDR3 DNA reads TGCAGCGTGGGGGACGGGGCCAGCCGGAATGAGCAGTTCTTC. Translating gives CSVGDGASRNEQFF.

There are a few counts of this clone. The CDR3 DNA reads as TGTGCCAGCAGCCATCCCCGCGCTAGCGGTAGCACAGATACGCAGTATTTT. This translates into CASSHPRASGSTDTQYF. The rearrangement links TRBV7-9 to TRBJ2-3; the match to TRBD2 covers 7 bases. V dropped 5 bases and J dropped 0; count of bases not matched to a gene: 11. The length of the CDR3 is 17 residues. Germline CDR1 is SEHNR and CDR2 is FQNEAQ (reference sequence).

A word on this clone: The junction shows a germline mismatch at one end, possibly a read error. The V call is TRBV7-7, the J call TRBJ2-2; no reliable D call. CDR3 length: 15 residues. Germline values: CDR1 SSHAT, CDR2 FNYEAQ (reference sequence). Here the CDR3 DNA reads TGTGCTAGCAGCCTCCGAGGCGGGAACACCGGGGAGCTGTTTTTT. This encodes CASSLRGGNTGELFF. The variable domain in full, completed from reference TRBV7-7 and TRBJ2-2, reads GAGVSQSPRYKVTKRGQDVTLRCDPISSHATLYWYQQALGQGPEFLTYFNYEAQPDKSGLPSDRFSAERPEGSISTLTIQRTEQRDSAMYRCASSLRGGNTGELFFGEGSRLTVL.

The chain employs TRBV11-3 and TRBJ2-1; the D call may be TRBD1 or TRBD2 (5 bases each). The germline V gene has CDR1 SGHNT and CDR2 YENEEA. The CDR3 is 12 residues long. Trimming removed 4 bases at V and 5 bases at J, with 6 bases between. The CDR3 nucleotides are TGTGCCAGCAGCTCGGGGCACAATGAGCAGTTCTTC. It encodes CASSSGHNEQFF.

This clone turned up a few times. This chain connects TRBV2 to TRBJ2-1; 7 bases agree with TRBD1. Per the germline V gene, CDR1 is SNHLY and CDR2 is FYNNEI. The CDR3 is 13 residues long. With 5 bases clipped from V and 5 bases from J, the junction kept 3 bases outside the gene matches. CDR3 coding DNA: TGTGCCAGCAGTCCTGACAGGGACAATGAGCAGTTCTTC. The encoded protein is CASSPDRDNEQFF.

This rearrangement joins TRBV19 to TRBJ2-3; 9 nucleotides match TRBD1. With 0 bases clipped from V and 3 bases from J, the junction kept 10 bases outside the gene matches. Germline V gives CDR1 LNHDA, CDR2 SQIVND (reference sequence). The length of the CDR3 is 18 residues. The CDR3 loop reads CASSIDLFMDRGTDTQYF. In DNA form, the CDR3 reads TGTGCCAGTAGTATAGACCTTTTCATGGACAGGGGAACAGATACGCAGTATTTT.

The rearrangement joins TRBV7-8 to TRBJ2-3; 10 bases fit TRBD2. The J segment lost 0 bases and the V segment lost 4 bases, leaving 13 bases of the junction unmatched. Germline CDR1 reads SGHVS; CDR2 reads FQNEAQ. This CDR3 contains 19 residues. The CDR3 region is CASSSNVGSGRTSTDTQYF. CDR3 DNA sequence: TGTGCCAGCAGCTCCAACGTGGGTAGCGGGAGGACTAGCACAGATACGCAGTATTTT. The full variable domain, rest sourced from reference TRBV7-8 and TRBJ2-3, is GAGVSQSPRYKVAKRGQDVALRCDPISGHVSLFWYQQALGQGPEFLTYFQNEAQLDKSGLPSDRFFAERPEGSVSTLKIQRTQQEDSAVYLCASSSNVGSGRTSTDTQYFGPGTRLTVL.

J is TRBJ2-4 and V is TRBV10-1; D is uncertain. V was cut by 6 bases and J by 3 bases, with 3 bases left in between. The germline CDR1 and CDR2 sequences are WNHNN and SYGVQD (reference sequence). The CDR3 is made up of 11 amino acids. The DNA of the CDR3 is TGCGCCAGCAGCGACAAAAACATTCAGTACTTC. Its translation: CASSDKNIQYF.

The chain is built from TRBV4-1 and TRBJ2-7; D may be TRBD1 (7 bases). CDR1 and CDR2 (germline): MGHRA, YSYEKL. The CDR3 covers 17 residues. Trimming shortened V by 3 bases and J by 1 base, and 19 bases separated the two germline ends. The CDR3 loop reads CASSQPFRGALSYEQYF. The CDR3 DNA is TGCGCCAGCAGCCAGCCTTTCAGGGGGGCCCTTTCCTACGAGCAGTACTTC.

The chain uses TRBV5-5 and TRBJ1-3, with D perhaps matching TRBD1 (6 bases). The length of the CDR3 is 14 residues. Germline CDR1 SGHKS, CDR2 YYEKEE (reference sequence). With 1 base removed from V and 6 bases from J, the gap between germline ends came to 11 bases. The CDR3 loop reads CASSLTGTENTIYF. For the CDR3, the DNA is TGTGCCAGCAGCTTGACAGGGACCGAAAACACCATATATTTT. Supplemented by reference TRBV5-5 and TRBJ1-3, the full variable domain reads DAGVTQSPTHLIKTRGQQVTLRCSPISGHKSVSWYQQVLGQGPQFIFQYYEKEERGRGNFPDRFSARQFPNYSSELNVNALLLGDSALYLCASSLTGTENTIYFGEGSWLTVV.

The chain couples TRBV15 to TRBJ2-7; the D call may be TRBD1 or TRBD2 (5 bases each). The germline V gene has CDR1 LNHNV and CDR2 YYDKDF (reference sequence). The CDR3 is 14 residues long. The V gene lost 2 bases and the J gene lost 3 bases, with 11 bases spanning the gap. The CDR3: CATSRRGEGYEQYF. The CDR3 DNA is TGTGCCACCAGCAGACGAGGGGAAGGCTACGAGCAGTACTTC.